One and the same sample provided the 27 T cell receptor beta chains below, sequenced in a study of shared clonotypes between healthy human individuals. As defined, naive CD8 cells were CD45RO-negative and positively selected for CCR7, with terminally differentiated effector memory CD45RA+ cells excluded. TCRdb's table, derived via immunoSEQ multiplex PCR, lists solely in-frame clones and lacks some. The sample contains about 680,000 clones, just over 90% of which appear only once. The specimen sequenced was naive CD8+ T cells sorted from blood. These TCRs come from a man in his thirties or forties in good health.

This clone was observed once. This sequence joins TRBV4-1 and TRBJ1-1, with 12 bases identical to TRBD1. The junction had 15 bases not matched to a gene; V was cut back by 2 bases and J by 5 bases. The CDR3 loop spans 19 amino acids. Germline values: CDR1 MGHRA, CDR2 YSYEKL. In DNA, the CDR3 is TGCGCCAGCAGCCAATCCTCCTACGGATTGGGACAGGGGGCAACTGAAGCTTTCTTT. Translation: CASSQSSYGLGQGATEAFF.

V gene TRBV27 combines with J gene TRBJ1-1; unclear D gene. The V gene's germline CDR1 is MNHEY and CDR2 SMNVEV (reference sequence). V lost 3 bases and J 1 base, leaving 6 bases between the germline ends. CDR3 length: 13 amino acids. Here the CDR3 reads CASSFRSNTEAFF. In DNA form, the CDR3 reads TGTGCCAGCAGTTTTAGGTCGAACACTGAAGCTTTCTTT.

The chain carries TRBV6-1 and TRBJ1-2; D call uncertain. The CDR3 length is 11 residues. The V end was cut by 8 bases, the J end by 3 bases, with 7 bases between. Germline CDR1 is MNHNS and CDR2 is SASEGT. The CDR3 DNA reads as TGTGCCAGCGTCGAGGACTATGGCTACACCTTC. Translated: CASVEDYGYTF.

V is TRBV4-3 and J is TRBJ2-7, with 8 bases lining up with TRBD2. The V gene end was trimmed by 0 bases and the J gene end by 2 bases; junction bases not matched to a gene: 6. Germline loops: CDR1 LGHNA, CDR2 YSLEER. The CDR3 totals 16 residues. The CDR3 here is CASSQDRGTRTYEQYF. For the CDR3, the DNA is TGCGCCAGCAGCCAAGATCGCGGGACTAGGACCTACGAGCAGTACTTC.

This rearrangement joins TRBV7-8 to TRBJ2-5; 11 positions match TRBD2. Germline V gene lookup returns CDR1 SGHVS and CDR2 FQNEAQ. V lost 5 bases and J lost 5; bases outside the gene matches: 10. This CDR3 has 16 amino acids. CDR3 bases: TGTGCCAGCAGCGCTTATAGCGGGAGGGCCGTGGAGACCCAGTACTTC. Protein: CASSAYSGRAVETQYF.

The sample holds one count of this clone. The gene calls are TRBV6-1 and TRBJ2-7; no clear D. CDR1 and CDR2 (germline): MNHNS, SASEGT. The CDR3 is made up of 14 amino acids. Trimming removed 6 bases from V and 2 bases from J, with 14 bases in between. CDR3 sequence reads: CASRDKTETYEQYF. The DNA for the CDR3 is TGTGCCAGCAGGGATAAGACGGAGACCTACGAGCAGTACTTC.

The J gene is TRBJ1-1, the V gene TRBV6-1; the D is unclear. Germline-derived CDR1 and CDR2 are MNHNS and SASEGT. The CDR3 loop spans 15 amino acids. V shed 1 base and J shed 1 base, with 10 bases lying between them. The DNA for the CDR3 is TGTGCCAGCAGTGAAGGGAGGTACCAGAACACTGAAGCTTTCTTT. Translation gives CASSEGRYQNTEAFF.

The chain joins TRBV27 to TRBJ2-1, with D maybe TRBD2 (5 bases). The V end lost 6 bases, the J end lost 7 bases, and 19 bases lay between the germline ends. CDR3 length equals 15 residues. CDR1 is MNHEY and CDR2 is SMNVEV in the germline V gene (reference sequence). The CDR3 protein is CASSSSGPTGNEQFF. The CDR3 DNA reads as TGTGCCAGCAGCAGCAGCGGCCCAACGGGGAATGAGCAGTTCTTC.

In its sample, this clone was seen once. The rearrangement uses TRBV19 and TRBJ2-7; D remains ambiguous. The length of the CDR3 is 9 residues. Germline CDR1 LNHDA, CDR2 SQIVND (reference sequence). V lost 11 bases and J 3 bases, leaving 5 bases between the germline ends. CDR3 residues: CAVGYEQYF. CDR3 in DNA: TGTGCCGTGGGCTACGAGCAGTACTTC.

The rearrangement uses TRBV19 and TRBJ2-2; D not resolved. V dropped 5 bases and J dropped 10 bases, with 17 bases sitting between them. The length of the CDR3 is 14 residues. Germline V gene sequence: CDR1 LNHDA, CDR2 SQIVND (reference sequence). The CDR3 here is CASSRDRGPLELFF. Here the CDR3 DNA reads TGTGCCAGTAGTCGCGACCGTGGACCATTGGAGCTGTTTTTT.

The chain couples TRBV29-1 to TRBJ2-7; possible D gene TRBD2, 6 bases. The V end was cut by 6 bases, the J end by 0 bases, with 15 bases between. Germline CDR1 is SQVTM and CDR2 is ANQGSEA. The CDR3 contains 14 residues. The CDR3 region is CSVAGTPGSYEQYF. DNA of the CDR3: TGCAGCGTGGCCGGGACTCCTGGCTCCTACGAGCAGTACTTC.

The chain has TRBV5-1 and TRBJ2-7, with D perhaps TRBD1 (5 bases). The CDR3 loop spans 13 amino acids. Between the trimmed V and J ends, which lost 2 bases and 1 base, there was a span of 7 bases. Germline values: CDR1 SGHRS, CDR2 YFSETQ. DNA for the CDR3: TGCGCCAGCAGCTTACAGGAATCCTACGAGCAGTACTTC. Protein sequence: CASSLQESYEQYF.

The CDR3 coding sequence is TGTGCCAGCAGTGGGTCTTTAGGGACCCAGTACTTC. Protein sequence: CASSGSLGTQYF. V and J are TRBV6-5 and TRBJ2-5; D is uncertain. Germline CDR1 MNHEY, CDR2 SVGAGI. V lost 5 bases and J 7 bases, leaving 11 bases between the germline ends. CDR3 length: 12 amino acids.

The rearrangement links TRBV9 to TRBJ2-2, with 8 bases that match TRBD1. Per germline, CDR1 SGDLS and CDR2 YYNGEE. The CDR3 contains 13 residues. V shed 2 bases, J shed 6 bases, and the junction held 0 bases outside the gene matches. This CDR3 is CASSVRGPGELFF. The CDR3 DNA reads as TGTGCCAGCAGCGTCAGGGGGCCCGGGGAGCTGTTTTTT.

This chain's CDR3 is CASSVQTGANTEAFF. The CDR3 DNA reads as TGTGCCAGCAGCGTCCAGACAGGGGCGAACACTGAAGCTTTCTTT. The genes are TRBV9 and TRBJ1-1, with 8 bases fitting TRBD1. This CDR3 has 15 residues. Looked up from germline, CDR1 is SGDLS and CDR2 is YYNGEE. V was pared by 2 bases and J by 1 base, with 4 bases of the junction left unmatched.

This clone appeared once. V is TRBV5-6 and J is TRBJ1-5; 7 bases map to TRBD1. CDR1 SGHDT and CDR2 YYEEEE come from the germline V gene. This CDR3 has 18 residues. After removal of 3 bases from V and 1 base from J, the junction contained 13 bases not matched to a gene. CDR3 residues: CASSYTGAGFMSNQPQHF. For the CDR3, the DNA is TGTGCCAGCAGCTACACAGGGGCCGGTTTTATGAGCAATCAGCCCCAGCATTTT.

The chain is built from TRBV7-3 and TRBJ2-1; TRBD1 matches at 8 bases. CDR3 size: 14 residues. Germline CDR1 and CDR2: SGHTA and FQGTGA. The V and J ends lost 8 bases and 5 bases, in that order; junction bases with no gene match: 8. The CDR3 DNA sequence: TGTGCCAGCGGTGCTGGACAGGGAAACAATGAGCAGTTCTTC. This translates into CASGAGQGNNEQFF. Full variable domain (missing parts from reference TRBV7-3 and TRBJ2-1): GAGVSQTPSNKVTEKGKYVELRCDPISGHTALYWYRQSLGQGPEFLIYFQGTGAADDSGLPNDRFFAVRPEGSVSTLKIQRTERGDSAVYLCASGAGQGNNEQFFGPGTRLTVL.

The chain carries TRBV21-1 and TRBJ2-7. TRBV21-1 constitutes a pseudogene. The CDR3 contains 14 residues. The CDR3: CASSKFPFIYEQYF. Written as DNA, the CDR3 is TGTGCCAGCAGCAAATTCCCCTTCATCTACGAGCAGTACTTC.

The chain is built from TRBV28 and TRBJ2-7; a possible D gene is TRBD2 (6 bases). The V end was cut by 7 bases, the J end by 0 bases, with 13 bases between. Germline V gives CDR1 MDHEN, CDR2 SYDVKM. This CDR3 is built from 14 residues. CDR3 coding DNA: TGTGCCAGCACCAACGTGGGAGGCTCCTACGAGCAGTACTTC. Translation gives CASTNVGGSYEQYF.

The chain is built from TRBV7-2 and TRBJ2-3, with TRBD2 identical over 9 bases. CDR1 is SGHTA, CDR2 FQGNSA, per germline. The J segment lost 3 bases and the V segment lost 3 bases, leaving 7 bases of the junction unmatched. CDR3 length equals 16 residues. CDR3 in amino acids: CASSLVLAGLTDTQYF. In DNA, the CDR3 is TGTGCCAGCAGCTTGGTTCTAGCGGGACTAACAGATACGCAGTATTTT.

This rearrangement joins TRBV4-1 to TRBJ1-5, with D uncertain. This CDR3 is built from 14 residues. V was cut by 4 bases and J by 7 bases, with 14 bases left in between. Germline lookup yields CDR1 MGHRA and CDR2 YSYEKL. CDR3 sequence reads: CASSPRRGQQPQHF. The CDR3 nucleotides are TGCGCCAGCAGCCCAAGACGAGGCCAGCAGCCCCAGCATTTT.

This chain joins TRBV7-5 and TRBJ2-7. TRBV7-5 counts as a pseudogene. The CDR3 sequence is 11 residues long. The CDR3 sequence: CARSHGREQYF. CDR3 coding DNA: TGTGCCAGAAGCCATGGGCGGGAGCAGTACTTC.

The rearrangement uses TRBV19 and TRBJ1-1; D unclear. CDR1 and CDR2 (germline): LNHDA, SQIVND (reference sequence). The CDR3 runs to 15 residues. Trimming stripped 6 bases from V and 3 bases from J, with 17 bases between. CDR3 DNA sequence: TGTGCCAGTAGAATTGAATTAACTTGGGACACTGAAGCTTTCTTT. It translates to CASRIELTWDTEAFF.

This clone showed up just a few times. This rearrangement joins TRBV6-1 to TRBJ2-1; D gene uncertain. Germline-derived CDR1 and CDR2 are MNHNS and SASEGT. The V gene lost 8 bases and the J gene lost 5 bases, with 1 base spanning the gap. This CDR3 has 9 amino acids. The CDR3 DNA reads TGTGCCAGCCACAATGAGCAGTTCTTC. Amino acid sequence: CASHNEQFF.

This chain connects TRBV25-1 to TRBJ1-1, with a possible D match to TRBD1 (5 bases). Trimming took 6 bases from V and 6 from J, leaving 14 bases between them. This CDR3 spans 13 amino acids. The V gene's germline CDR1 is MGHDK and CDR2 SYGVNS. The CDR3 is CASRADRNAEAFF. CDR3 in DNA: TGTGCCAGCAGGGCCGACAGAAACGCTGAAGCTTTCTTT.

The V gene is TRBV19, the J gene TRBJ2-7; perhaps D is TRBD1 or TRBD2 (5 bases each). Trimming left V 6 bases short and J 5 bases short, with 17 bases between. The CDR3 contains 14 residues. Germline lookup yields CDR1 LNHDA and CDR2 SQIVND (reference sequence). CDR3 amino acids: CASSPGPQGDEQYF. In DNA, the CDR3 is TGTGCCAGTAGCCCGGGACCTCAAGGGGACGAGCAGTACTTC.

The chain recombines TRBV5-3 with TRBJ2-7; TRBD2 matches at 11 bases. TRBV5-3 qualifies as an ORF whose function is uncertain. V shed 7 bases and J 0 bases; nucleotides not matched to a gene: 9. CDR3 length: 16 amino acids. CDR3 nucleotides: TGTGCCAGACCCCGGAAGACTAGCGGGGACTCCTACGAGCAGTACTTC. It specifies CARPRKTSGDSYEQYF.